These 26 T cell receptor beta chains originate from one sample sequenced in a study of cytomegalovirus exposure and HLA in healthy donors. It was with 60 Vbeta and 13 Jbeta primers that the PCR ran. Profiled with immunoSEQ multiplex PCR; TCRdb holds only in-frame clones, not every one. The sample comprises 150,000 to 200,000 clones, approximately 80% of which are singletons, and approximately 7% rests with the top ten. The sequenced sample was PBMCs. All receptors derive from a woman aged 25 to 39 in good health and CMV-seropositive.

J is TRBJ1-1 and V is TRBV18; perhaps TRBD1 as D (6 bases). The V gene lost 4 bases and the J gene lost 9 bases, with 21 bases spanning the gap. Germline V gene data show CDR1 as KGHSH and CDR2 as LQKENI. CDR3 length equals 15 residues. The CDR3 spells CASSHTGTLNTQAFF. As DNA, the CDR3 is TGTGCCAGCTCACATACCGGGACACTCAACACACAAGCTTTCTTT.

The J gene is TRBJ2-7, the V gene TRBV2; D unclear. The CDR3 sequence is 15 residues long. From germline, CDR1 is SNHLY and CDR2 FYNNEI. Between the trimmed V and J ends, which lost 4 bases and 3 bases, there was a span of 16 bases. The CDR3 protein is CASSVLAVGVYEQYF. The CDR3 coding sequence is TGTGCCAGCAGTGTGTTGGCGGTCGGAGTCTACGAGCAGTACTTC.

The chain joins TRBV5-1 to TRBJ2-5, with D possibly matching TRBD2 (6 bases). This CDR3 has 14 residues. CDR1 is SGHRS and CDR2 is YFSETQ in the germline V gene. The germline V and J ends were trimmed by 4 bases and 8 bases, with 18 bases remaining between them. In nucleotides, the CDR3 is TGCGCCAGCAGCCCGGGGGACGGTCTCTTCACCCAGTACTTC. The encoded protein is CASSPGDGLFTQYF.

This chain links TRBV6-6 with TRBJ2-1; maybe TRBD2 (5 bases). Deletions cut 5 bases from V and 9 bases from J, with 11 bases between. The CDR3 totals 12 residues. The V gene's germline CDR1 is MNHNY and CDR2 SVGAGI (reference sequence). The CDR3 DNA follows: TGTGCCAGCAGTGCTGGCGGGCGTGAGCAGTTCTTC. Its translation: CASSAGGREQFF.

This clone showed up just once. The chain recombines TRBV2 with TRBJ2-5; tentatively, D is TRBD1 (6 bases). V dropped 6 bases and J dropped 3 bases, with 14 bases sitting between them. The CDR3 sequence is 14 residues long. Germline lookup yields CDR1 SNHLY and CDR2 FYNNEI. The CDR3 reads CASSQSGVEETQYF. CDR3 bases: TGTGCCAGCAGCCAGTCAGGGGTCGAAGAGACCCAGTACTTC.

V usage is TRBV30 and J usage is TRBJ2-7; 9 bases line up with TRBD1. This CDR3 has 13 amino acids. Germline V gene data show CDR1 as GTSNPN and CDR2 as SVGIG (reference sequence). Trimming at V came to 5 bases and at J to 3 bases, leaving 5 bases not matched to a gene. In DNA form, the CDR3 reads TGTGCCTGGGGGACAGGGTTCCGCTACGAGCAGTACTTC. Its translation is CAWGTGFRYEQYF.

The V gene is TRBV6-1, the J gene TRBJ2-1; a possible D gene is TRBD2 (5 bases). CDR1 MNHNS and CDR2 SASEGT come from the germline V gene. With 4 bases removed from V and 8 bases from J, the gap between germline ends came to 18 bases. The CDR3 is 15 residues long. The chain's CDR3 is CASSVFGVTVYEQFF. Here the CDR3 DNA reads TGTGCCAGCAGTGTGTTCGGGGTGACTGTATATGAGCAGTTCTTC.

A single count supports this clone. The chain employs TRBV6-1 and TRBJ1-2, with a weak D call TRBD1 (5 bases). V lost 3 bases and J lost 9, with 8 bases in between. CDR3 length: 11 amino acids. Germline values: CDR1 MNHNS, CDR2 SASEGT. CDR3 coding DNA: TGTGCCAGCAGTGAGCGGGGCCGCTACACCTTC. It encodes CASSERGRYTF.

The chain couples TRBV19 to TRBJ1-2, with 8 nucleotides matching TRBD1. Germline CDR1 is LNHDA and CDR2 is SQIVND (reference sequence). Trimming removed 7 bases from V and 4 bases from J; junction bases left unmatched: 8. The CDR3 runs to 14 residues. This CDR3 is CASTRQGTGYGYTF. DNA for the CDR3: TGTGCCAGTACCCGACAGGGGACAGGCTATGGCTACACCTTC.

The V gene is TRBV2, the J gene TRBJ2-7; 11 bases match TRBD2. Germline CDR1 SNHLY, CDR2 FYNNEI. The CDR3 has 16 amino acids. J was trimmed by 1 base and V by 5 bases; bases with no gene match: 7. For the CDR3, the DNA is TGTGCCAGCAGTCTCGGACTAGCGGGCCCTTCCTACGAGCAGTACTTC. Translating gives CASSLGLAGPSYEQYF.

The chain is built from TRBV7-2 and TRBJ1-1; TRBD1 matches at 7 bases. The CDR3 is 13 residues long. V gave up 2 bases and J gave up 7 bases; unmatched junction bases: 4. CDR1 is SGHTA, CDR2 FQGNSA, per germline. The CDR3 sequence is CASSLQGEVEAFF. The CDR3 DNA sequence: TGTGCCAGCAGCTTACAGGGGGAGGTTGAAGCTTTCTTT.

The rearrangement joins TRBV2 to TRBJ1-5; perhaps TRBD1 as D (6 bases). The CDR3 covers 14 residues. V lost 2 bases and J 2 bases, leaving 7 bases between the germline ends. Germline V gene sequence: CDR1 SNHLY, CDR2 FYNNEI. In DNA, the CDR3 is TGTGCCAGCAGTGAATGGACAGGCAATCAGCCCCAGCATTTT. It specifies CASSEWTGNQPQHF.

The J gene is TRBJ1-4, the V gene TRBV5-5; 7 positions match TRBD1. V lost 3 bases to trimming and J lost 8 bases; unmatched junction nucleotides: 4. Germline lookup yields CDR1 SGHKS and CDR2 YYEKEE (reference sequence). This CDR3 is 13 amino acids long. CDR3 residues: CASSSQGGEKLFF. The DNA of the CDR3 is TGTGCCAGCAGCTCCCAGGGGGGCGAAAAACTGTTTTTT.

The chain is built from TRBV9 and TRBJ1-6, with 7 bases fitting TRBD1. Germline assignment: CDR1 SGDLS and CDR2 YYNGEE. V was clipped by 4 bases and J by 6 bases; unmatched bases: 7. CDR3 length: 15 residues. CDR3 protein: CASSPRTGTNSPLHF. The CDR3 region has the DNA TGTGCCAGCAGCCCTCGGACAGGAACTAATTCACCCCTCCACTTT.

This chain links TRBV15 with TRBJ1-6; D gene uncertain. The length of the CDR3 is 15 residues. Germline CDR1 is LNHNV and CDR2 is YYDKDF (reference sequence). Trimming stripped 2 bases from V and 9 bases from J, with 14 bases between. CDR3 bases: TGTGCCACCAGCAGAAGTCTAGGCCGAACTTCACCCCTCCACTTT. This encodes CATSRSLGRTSPLHF.

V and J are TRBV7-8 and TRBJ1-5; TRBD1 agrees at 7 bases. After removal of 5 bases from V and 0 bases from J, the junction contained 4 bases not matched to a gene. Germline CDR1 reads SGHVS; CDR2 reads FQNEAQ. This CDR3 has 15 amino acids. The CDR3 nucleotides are TGTGCCAGCAGCCGGACAGGTTATAGCAATCAGCCCCAGCATTTT. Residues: CASSRTGYSNQPQHF. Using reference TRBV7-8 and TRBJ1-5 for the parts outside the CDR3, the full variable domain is GAGVSQSPRYKVAKRGQDVALRCDPISGHVSLFWYQQALGQGPEFLTYFQNEAQLDKSGLPSDRFFAERPEGSVSTLKIQRTQQEDSAVYLCASSRTGYSNQPQHFGDGTRLSIL.

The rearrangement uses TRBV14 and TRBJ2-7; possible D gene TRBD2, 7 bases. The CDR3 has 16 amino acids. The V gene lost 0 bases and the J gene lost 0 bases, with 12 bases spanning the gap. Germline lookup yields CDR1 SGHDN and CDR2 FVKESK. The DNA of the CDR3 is TGTGCCAGCAGCCAAGAACTCGCGGGGGCCTCCTACGAGCAGTACTTC. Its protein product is CASSQELAGASYEQYF.

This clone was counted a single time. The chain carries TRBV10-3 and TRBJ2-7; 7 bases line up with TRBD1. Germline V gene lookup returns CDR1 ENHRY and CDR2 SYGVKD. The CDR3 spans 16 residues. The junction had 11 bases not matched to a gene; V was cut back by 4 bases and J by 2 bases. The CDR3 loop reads CAISVLPRTGTYEQYF. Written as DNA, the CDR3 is TGTGCCATCAGTGTTTTACCGAGGACAGGAACCTACGAGCAGTACTTC.

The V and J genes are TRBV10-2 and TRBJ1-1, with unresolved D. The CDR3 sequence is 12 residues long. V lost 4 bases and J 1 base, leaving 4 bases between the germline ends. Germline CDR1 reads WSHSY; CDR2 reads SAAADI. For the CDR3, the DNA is TGCGCCAGCAGTGTATGGAACACTGAAGCTTTCTTT. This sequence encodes CASSVWNTEAFF.

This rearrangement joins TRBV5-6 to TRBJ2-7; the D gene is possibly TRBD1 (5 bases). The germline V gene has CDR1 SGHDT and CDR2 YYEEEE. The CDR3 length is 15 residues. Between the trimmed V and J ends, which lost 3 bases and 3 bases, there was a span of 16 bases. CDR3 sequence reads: CASSYDRALYYEQYF. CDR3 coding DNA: TGTGCCAGCAGCTATGACAGAGCTTTGTACTACGAGCAGTACTTC. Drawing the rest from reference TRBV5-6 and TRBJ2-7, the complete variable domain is DAGVTQSPTHLIKTRGQQVTLRCSPKSGHDTVSWYQQALGQGPQFIFQYYEEEERQRGNFPDRFSGHQFPNYSSELNVNALLLGDSALYLCASSYDRALYYEQYFGPGTRLTVT.

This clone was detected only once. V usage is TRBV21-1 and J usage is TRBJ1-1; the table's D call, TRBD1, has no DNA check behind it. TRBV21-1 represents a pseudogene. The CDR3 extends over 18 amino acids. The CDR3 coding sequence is TGTGCCAGCAGCTCTTCCCTCAAAGAAGGGGTAGAGAGCACTGAAGCTTTCTTT. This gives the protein CASSSSLKEGVESTEAFF.

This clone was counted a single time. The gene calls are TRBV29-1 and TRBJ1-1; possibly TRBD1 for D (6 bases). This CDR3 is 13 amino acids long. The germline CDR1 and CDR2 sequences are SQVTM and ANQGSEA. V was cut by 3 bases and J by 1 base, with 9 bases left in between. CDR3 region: CSVDTTGNTEAFF. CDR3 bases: TGCAGCGTTGATACGACAGGGAACACTGAAGCTTTCTTT.

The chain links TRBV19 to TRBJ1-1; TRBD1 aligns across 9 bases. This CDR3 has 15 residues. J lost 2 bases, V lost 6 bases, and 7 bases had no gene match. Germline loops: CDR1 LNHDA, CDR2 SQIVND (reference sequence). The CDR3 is CASSRDRVYNTEAFF. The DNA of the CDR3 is TGTGCCAGTAGCCGGGACAGGGTATATAACACTGAAGCTTTCTTT.

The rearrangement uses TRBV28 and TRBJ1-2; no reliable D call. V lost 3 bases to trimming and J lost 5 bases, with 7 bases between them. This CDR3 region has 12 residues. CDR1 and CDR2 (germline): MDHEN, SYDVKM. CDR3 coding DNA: TGTGCCAGCAGTTTGGCCTCTTATGGCTACACCTTC. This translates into CASSLASYGYTF.

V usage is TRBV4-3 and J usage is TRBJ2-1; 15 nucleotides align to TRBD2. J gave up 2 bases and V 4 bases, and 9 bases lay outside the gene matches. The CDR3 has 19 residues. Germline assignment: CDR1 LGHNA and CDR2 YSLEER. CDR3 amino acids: CASSPLSGTSGGTYNEQFF. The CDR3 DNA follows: TGCGCCAGCAGCCCTTTGTCCGGGACTAGCGGGGGGACCTACAATGAGCAGTTCTTC.

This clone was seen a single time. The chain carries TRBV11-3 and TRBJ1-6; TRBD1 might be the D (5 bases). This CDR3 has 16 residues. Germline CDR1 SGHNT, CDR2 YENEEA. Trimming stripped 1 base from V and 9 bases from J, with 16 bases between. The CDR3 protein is CASSLGTGTGGSPLHF. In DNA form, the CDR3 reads TGTGCCAGCAGCTTAGGAACCGGGACCGGGGGTTCACCCCTCCACTTT.